This entry lists 16 T cell receptor beta chains sequenced from one sample in a study of tumor T cells in aggressive B-cell lymphoma. Here immunoSEQ multiplex PCR was the method, and the copy in TCRdb shows in-frame clones only, minus some. The sample has about 2,500 clones, around 90% seen once. Material: tumor tissue. The receptors come from an adult with diffuse large B cell lymphoma.

V usage is TRBV7-2 and J usage is TRBJ1-3, with TRBD1 matching 7 bases. Germline-derived CDR1 and CDR2 are SGHTA and FQGNSA. Trimming removed 4 bases from V and 0 bases from J; junction bases left unmatched: 3. CDR3 length: 15 amino acids. The CDR3 loop reads CASSSTGTSGNTIYF. The CDR3 DNA is TGTGCCAGCAGCTCGACAGGGACCTCTGGAAACACCATATATTTT.

Regarding this clone: This specimen includes other DNA sequences encoding the same CDR3. The chain is built from TRBV5-1 and TRBJ1-2; 7 bases fit TRBD1. The CDR3 runs to 15 residues. V shed 4 bases, J shed 11 bases, and the junction held 17 bases outside the gene matches. Per germline, CDR1 SGHRS and CDR2 YFSETQ. The CDR3 here is CASSPGTQGIGGYTF. As DNA, the CDR3 is TGCGCCAGCAGCCCTGGCACACAGGGGATTGGTGGTTACACCTTC.

CDR3 region: CVSNGEAPRNTIYF. The CDR3 region has the DNA TGTGTTAGTAATGGGGAGGCGCCGAGAAACACCATATATTTT. This rearrangement joins TRBV19 to TRBJ1-3; no firm D call. The CDR3 contains 14 residues. Germline lookup yields CDR1 LNHDA and CDR2 SQIVND (reference sequence).

This chain's CDR3 is CSVSQGNSNQPQHF. The CDR3 bases are TGCAGCGTTTCCCAGGGGAATAGCAATCAGCCCCAGCATTTT. The V call is TRBV29-1, the J call TRBJ1-5; D might be TRBD1 (6 bases). V was clipped by 5 bases and J by 0 bases, with 11 bases between them. This CDR3 is 14 amino acids long. Looked up from germline, CDR1 is SQVTM and CDR2 is ANQGSEA. Using reference TRBV29-1 and TRBJ1-5 for the parts outside the CDR3, the full variable domain is SAVISQKPSRDICQRGTSLTIQCQVDSQVTMMFWYRQQPGQSLTLIATANQGSEATYESGFVIDKFPISRPNLTFSTLTVSNMSPEDSSIYLCSVSQGNSNQPQHFGDGTRLSIL.

The chain carries TRBV7-9 and TRBJ2-2; no definite D call. Per germline, CDR1 SEHNR and CDR2 FQNEAQ (reference sequence). V was pared by 3 bases and J by 2 bases, with 7 bases between. This CDR3 has 14 amino acids. Here the CDR3 DNA reads TGTGCCAGCAGCTTGGGCTCTAACACCGGGGAGCTGTTTTTT. Its translation: CASSLGSNTGELFF.

This clone was observed once. The chain uses TRBV7-2 and TRBJ2-3; a weak D match, TRBD2 (5 bases). Germline CDR1 reads SGHTA; CDR2 reads FQGNSA. The CDR3 is 15 amino acids. With 3 bases removed from V and 4 bases from J, the gap between germline ends came to 14 bases. CDR3 loop: CASSFLTTSADTQYF. CDR3 sequence (DNA): TGTGCCAGCAGCTTTTTGACTACGAGTGCAGATACGCAGTATTTT.

The genes are TRBV28 and TRBJ1-6; maybe TRBD1 (5 bases). Trimming removed 3 bases from V and 0 bases from J, with 12 bases in between. Germline V gene lookup returns CDR1 MDHEN and CDR2 SYDVKM. The CDR3 has 17 residues. Here the CDR3 reads CASSFRRGRSYNSPLHF. The CDR3, as DNA: TGTGCCAGCAGTTTTCGAAGGGGCCGCTCCTATAATTCACCCCTCCACTTT.

The chain combines TRBV5-1 with TRBJ2-1; the match to TRBD2 covers 10 bases. V trimming: 0 bases; J trimming: 7 bases; junction bases outside the gene matches: 4. CDR1 is SGHRS, CDR2 YFSETQ, per germline. The CDR3 totals 15 residues. The CDR3 DNA reads as TGCGCCAGCAGCTTGGCGGCTAGCGGGAGTAATGAGCAGTTCTTC. Residues: CASSLAASGSNEQFF.

V gene TRBV9 combines with J gene TRBJ2-3; 9 positions agree with TRBD2. The junction had 6 bases not matched to a gene; V was cut back by 6 bases and J by 4 bases. CDR1 is SGDLS, CDR2 YYNGEE, per germline. This CDR3 contains 14 residues. This chain's CDR3 is CASTRLAESDTQYF. In nucleotides, the CDR3 is TGTGCCAGCACTCGACTAGCGGAATCAGATACGCAGTATTTT.

This clone was observed once. The chain links TRBV6-1 to TRBJ2-5; tentatively, D is TRBD1 (6 bases). The J call may be in error: the DNA end matches TRBJ2-7 better. Germline CDR1 and CDR2: MNHNS and SASEGT. CDR3 length: 15 residues. The CDR3 DNA sequence: TGTGCCAGCACCCGGACAGAGAGTATCTTCTACGAGCAGTACTTC. This gives the protein CASTRTESIFYEQYF.

The genes are TRBV30 and TRBJ2-1; 9 bases match TRBD2. Germline V CDR1 and CDR2: GTSNPN, SVGIG (reference sequence). V shed 5 bases, J shed 0 bases, and the junction held 5 bases outside the gene matches. The CDR3 is 15 residues long. DNA of the CDR3: TGTGCCTGGGCCTATAGCGGGAGCTCCTACAATGAGCAGTTCTTC. This sequence encodes CAWAYSGSSYNEQFF. The full variable domain, completed using reference TRBV30 and TRBJ2-1, is SQTIHQWPATLVQPVGSPLSLECTVEGTSNPNLYWYRQAAGRGLQLLFYSVGIGQISSEVPQNLSASRPQDRQFILSSKKLLLSDSGFYLCAWAYSGSSYNEQFFGPGTRLTVL.

The chain employs TRBV5-6 and TRBJ2-3; TRBD2 agrees at 8 bases. The germline CDR1 and CDR2 sequences are SGHDT and YYEEEE. Germline trimming cut 2 bases from V and 1 base from J; bases unmatched to any gene: 6. The CDR3 is 16 residues long. CDR3 region: CASSFFQAGGTDTQYF. As DNA, the CDR3 is TGTGCCAGCAGCTTCTTCCAAGCGGGGGGCACAGATACGCAGTATTTT.

The chain couples TRBV2 to TRBJ2-7, with TRBD1 identical over 9 bases. The V and J ends lost 8 bases and 1 base, in that order; junction bases with no gene match: 6. The CDR3 sequence is 14 residues long. Germline V lookup: CDR1 SNHLY, CDR2 FYNNEI. CDR3 loop: CASQGDRVSYEQYF. DNA of the CDR3: TGTGCCAGCCAGGGGGACAGGGTTTCCTACGAGCAGTACTTC. Using reference TRBV2 and TRBJ2-7 for the parts outside the CDR3, the full variable domain is EPEVTQTPSHQVTQMGQEVILRCVPISNHLYFYWYRQILGQKVEFLVSFYNNEISEKSEIFDDQFSVERPDGSNFTLKIRSTKLEDSAMYFCASQGDRVSYEQYFGPGTRLTVT.

V and J are TRBV28 and TRBJ2-3, with TRBD2 matching 8 bases. Germline CDR1 reads MDHEN; CDR2 reads SYDVKM. Trimming removed 2 bases from V and 2 bases from J; junction bases left unmatched: 9. The CDR3 length is 17 residues. The CDR3 bases are TGTGCCAGCAGTTTACACGTAGCGGGGCTCACCACAGATACGCAGTATTTT. Protein sequence: CASSLHVAGLTTDTQYF.

J is TRBJ1-6 and V is TRBV9; TRBD1 agrees at 7 bases. CDR1 and CDR2 from the germline V gene are SGDLS and YYNGEE. The CDR3 runs 13 residues. Losses at the gene ends were 4 bases for V and 9 bases for J; bases not matched to a gene: 4. CDR3 sequence (DNA): TGTGCCAGCAGCCGGGACAGTTCTTCACCCCTCCACTTT. Its protein product is CASSRDSSSPLHF.

The CDR3 nucleotides are TGTGCCAGCAGCTTAACAGGGGATCAGCCCCAGCATTTT. Translated: CASSLTGDQPQHF. V gene TRBV7-3 combines with J gene TRBJ1-5; D perhaps matches TRBD1 (5 bases). CDR1 is SGHTA, CDR2 FQGTGA, per germline. This CDR3 has 13 amino acids. V was trimmed by 0 bases and J by 5 bases, leaving 5 bases between them.